This TCR beta chain is from a study of T cells after yellow fever vaccination. In its sample, this clonotype was seen a few times. Via MiXCR, TCRdb re-called the 5' RACE reads, giving one row per CDR3 protein. The table lists approximately 90,000 distinct CDR3 sequences, less than 6% of them singletons, with about 41% in the top ten. The receptor comes from a man younger than 35 who received the YFV17D yellow fever vaccine. Sample: CD8+ T cells sorted from PBMCs, taken 10 days after the yellow fever booster vaccination.

In DNA, the CDR3 is TGTGCCACCAGGACACTGTATGAGCAGTTCTTC. It codes for CATRTLYEQFF. The chain is built from TRBV15 and TRBJ2-1; no clear D gene. There are 11 residues in the CDR3. Trimming left V 6 bases short and J 8 bases short, with 8 bases between. Germline CDR1 LNHNV, CDR2 YYDKDF (reference sequence).